Each of the 16 T cell receptor beta chains below was sequenced from the same sample in a study of T cells after somatic rescue of genetic block. Measured with immunoSEQ multiplex PCR; TCRdb has only the in-frame clones, and not every one. The sample records more than 9,500 clones, over 60% being singletons. The sequencing sample was made of peripheral blood mononuclear cells (PBMCs). These receptors were obtained from a boy aged 5-17 years.

The genes are TRBV13 and TRBJ2-2; TRBD1 agrees at 9 bases. With V trimmed by 5 bases and J by 0 bases, 13 bases remained unmatched. This CDR3 region has 19 residues. The germline CDR1 and CDR2 sequences are PRHDT and FYEKMQ (reference sequence). The CDR3 DNA reads as TGTGCCAGCAGCATTAGGTTTGGGACAGGGAACGCGAACACCGGGGAGCTGTTTTTT. It specifies CASSIRFGTGNANTGELFF.

V is TRBV6-5 and J is TRBJ2-4; perhaps TRBD2 as D (6 bases). This CDR3 spans 14 amino acids. Germline assignment: CDR1 MNHEY and CDR2 SVGAGI. V was clipped by 7 bases and J by 7 bases, with 17 bases between them. CDR3 in amino acids: CASKQAGGGNIQYF. The CDR3 region has the DNA TGTGCCAGCAAACAAGCAGGCGGAGGGAACATTCAGTACTTC.

This chain joins TRBV18 and TRBJ2-7; D possibly matches TRBD1 or TRBD2 (5 bases each). CDR1 KGHSH and CDR2 LQKENI come from the germline V gene. This CDR3 contains 14 residues. Trimming cost V 2 bases and J 2 bases, with 10 bases left between them. The CDR3 protein is CASSPGVGAYEQYF. The CDR3 coding sequence is TGTGCCAGCTCACCAGGAGTGGGGGCCTACGAGCAGTACTTC.

The sample holds a few counts of this clone. An end of the junction differs from the germline gene, which may be a read error. CDR3 amino acids: CASSERPRDSRDTQYF. In DNA form, the CDR3 reads TGTGCCAGCAGTGAAAGGCCTCGGGACAGCAGAGATACGCAGTATTTT. V and J are TRBV2 and TRBJ2-3, with 7 bases fitting TRBD1. The CDR3 totals 16 residues. The germline V gene has CDR1 SNHLY and CDR2 FYNNEI.

CDR3 coding DNA: TGTGCCAGCAGTAGGGTTGGGGCGAACACTGAAGCTTTCTTT. Encoded protein: CASSRVGANTEAFF. The chain combines TRBV2 with TRBJ1-1; tentative D call: TRBD1 (5 bases). Between the trimmed V and J ends, which lost 5 bases and 1 base, there was a span of 11 bases. Germline CDR1 reads SNHLY; CDR2 reads FYNNEI. This CDR3 has 14 amino acids.

V gene TRBV5-8 combines with J gene TRBJ2-3; 10 bases match TRBD2. V shed 3 bases and J 2 bases; nucleotides not matched to a gene: 3. Germline assignment: CDR1 SGHTS and CDR2 YDEGEE. This CDR3 is built from 15 residues. The CDR3 reads CASSWGLATTDTQYF. Written as DNA, the CDR3 is TGTGCCAGCAGCTGGGGACTAGCGACCACAGATACGCAGTATTTT.

The genes are TRBV27 and TRBJ1-4; 9 positions agree with TRBD1. CDR3 length equals 15 residues. The V segment lost 7 bases and the J segment 7 bases; nucleotides outside the gene matches: 10. Germline V CDR1 and CDR2: MNHEY, SMNVEV (reference sequence). CDR3 DNA: TGTGCCAGCACCACTTTTACAGGGGGCGGTGAAAAACTGTTTTTT. It encodes CASTTFTGGGEKLFF.

The chain links TRBV25-1 to TRBJ1-1, with D perhaps matching TRBD1 (6 bases). The V and J ends lost 0 bases and 9 bases respectively, with 20 bases between them. Germline CDR1 reads MGHDK; CDR2 reads SYGVNS. The CDR3 is made up of 16 amino acids. The CDR3 protein is CASSEYRWGPLAKAFF. The CDR3 coding sequence is TGTGCCAGCAGTGAATATAGGTGGGGGCCCCTGGCTAAAGCTTTCTTT.

J is TRBJ2-5 and V is TRBV28, with 8 nucleotides matching TRBD1. The CDR3 loop spans 15 amino acids. The trim removed 6 bases at V and 2 bases at J, leaving 8 bases unmatched. The germline V gene has CDR1 MDHEN and CDR2 SYDVKM. For the CDR3, the DNA is TGTGCCAGCAGAAGTTGGACAGGGTGGCAAGAGACCCAGTACTTC. Its protein is CASRSWTGWQETQYF.

The CDR3 nucleotides are TGCAGCGTTGAGGGACAGAGAGACATTCAGTACTTC. Its protein product is CSVEGQRDIQYF. This sequence joins TRBV29-1 and TRBJ2-4; 7 bases fit TRBD1. Germline V gene lookup returns CDR1 SQVTM and CDR2 ANQGSEA. There are 12 residues in the CDR3. The V gene end was trimmed by 3 bases and the J gene end by 8 bases; junction bases not matched to a gene: 4.

V usage is TRBV6-6 and J usage is TRBJ2-1; TRBD2 agrees at 9 bases. J was trimmed by 7 bases and V by 2 bases; bases with no gene match: 6. CDR1 MNHNY and CDR2 SVGAGI come from the germline V gene (reference sequence). The CDR3 spans 15 residues. The CDR3 DNA sequence: TGTGCCAGCAGTTACGGTAGCGGGGGTTTGAATGAGCAGTTCTTC. Its protein is CASSYGSGGLNEQFF.

The V and J genes are TRBV5-6 and TRBJ1-2, with 9 bases matching TRBD1. The CDR3 consists of 13 residues. Germline loops: CDR1 SGHDT, CDR2 YYEEEE. V lost 3 bases and J lost 6; bases outside the gene matches: 3. The CDR3 DNA follows: TGTGCCAGCAGCTCCTGGACAGGGGATGGCTACACCTTC. It yields the protein CASSSWTGDGYTF.

This clone appeared a single time. The chain has TRBV19 and TRBJ2-1, with D tentatively TRBD2 (6 bases). V was trimmed by 7 bases and J by 1 base, leaving 11 bases between them. There are 14 residues in the CDR3. From germline, CDR1 is LNHDA and CDR2 SQIVND (reference sequence). As DNA, the CDR3 is TGTGCCAGTAAGGGTAGCGGATCCTACAATGAGCAGTTCTTC. This translates into CASKGSGSYNEQFF.

The V and J genes are TRBV10-3 and TRBJ2-2; unclear D gene. The germline V gene has CDR1 ENHRY and CDR2 SYGVKD. Trimming removed 0 bases at V and 0 bases at J, with 11 bases between. The CDR3 length is 17 residues. The CDR3 DNA reads TGTGCCATCAGTGAGTCGAAAGGGTTAACGAACACCGGGGAGCTGTTTTTT. Translated, it gives CAISESKGLTNTGELFF.

The V and J genes are TRBV5-1 and TRBJ2-1; TRBD2 is a possible D gene (6 bases). The CDR3 consists of 15 residues. Trimming left V 0 bases short and J 4 bases short, with 11 bases between. Germline V lookup: CDR1 SGHRS, CDR2 YFSETQ. This CDR3 is CASSLALSGYNEQFF. The CDR3 nucleotides read TGCGCCAGCAGCTTGGCCCTTAGCGGTTACAATGAGCAGTTCTTC.

By share, this clone counts as medium-sized. V usage is TRBV7-9 and J usage is TRBJ1-4; D not resolved. Germline lookup yields CDR1 SEHNR and CDR2 FQNEAQ (reference sequence). This CDR3 comprises 14 residues. Trimming took 2 bases from V and 3 from J, leaving 7 bases between them. DNA for the CDR3: TGTGCCAGCAGCTTATTAGGGCCTAATGAAAAACTGTTTTTT. Protein product: CASSLLGPNEKLFF.